This TCR beta chain appears in the sequencing data of a study of monozygotic twins with inflammatory bowel disease. Study findings and constraints: Immunosuppressive treatments differing between patients may have added repertoire variability.

CDR3 length: 16 residues. Germline V gene sequence: CDR1 SEHNR, CDR2 FQNEAQ (reference sequence). About this clonotype itself: Its target is unknown.

Used for each TCR library was approximately 3.5 ug of total RNA. Per sample, reverse transcription was split into eight reactions. Template-switch reactions added UMIs with a 6-nucleotide sample barcode. Each CDR3 protein gets one entry in TCRdb, which reprocessed the 5' RACE reads and gives no DNA. This listing includes about 140,000 distinct CDR3 sequences. Source material: blood. The chain combines TRBV7-9 with TRBJ2-2; TCRdb proposes TRBD1, but this gene call is untestable without DNA. This TCR was recovered from a human donor with ulcerative colitis or Crohn's disease, or a healthy co-twin of an affected twin (not recorded which). The CDR3 loop is CASSLAGTGSAGELFF.